These T cell receptor beta chains were read from a single sample in a study of T cell responses to AZD1222 COVID-19 vaccine. Sequencing used immunoSEQ multiplex PCR; TCRdb keeps in-frame clones, though not all of them. The sample yields about 120,000 clones, around 87% seen once. This material consisted of peripheral blood, taken on day 0 of AZD1222 vaccination. These receptors came from an adult in good health. The CDR3 runs from the conserved cysteine through the conserved F or W. Each record gives: clone size, V gene, D gene, J gene, CDR3 DNA, CDR3 protein. D genes are given only for firm matches. Clone size is given for some rows only: seen once, a few or many times, or a class if the clone is expanded.

size: NA
V: TRBV7-9
D: NA
J: TRBJ2-2
DNA: TGTGCCAGCAGCTTAATGACTACCTCGAACACCGGGGAGCTGTTTTTT
CDR3: CASSLMTTSNTGELFF

size: NA
V: TRBV29-1
D: NA
J: TRBJ2-3
DNA: TGCAGCGTTGTCCCTAACACAGATACGCAGTATTTT
CDR3: CSVVPNTDTQYF

size: NA
V: TRBV27
D: TRBD2
J: TRBJ2-1
DNA: TGTGCCAGCAGTTATAGCGGGAGAGCTTACAATGAGCAGTTCTTC
CDR3: CASSYSGRAYNEQFF

size: few
V: TRBV27
D: TRBD1
J: TRBJ1-4
DNA: TGTGCCAGCAGCCGGACAGGGGGTGGGGAAAAACTGTTTTTT
CDR3: CASSRTGGGEKLFF

size: NA
V: TRBV9
D: TRBD1
J: TRBJ1-1
DNA: TGTGCCAGCAGCGGGGGACAGTCGAGTTCCGAAGCTTTCTTT
CDR3: CASSGGQSSSEAFF

size: NA
V: TRBV20-1
D: TRBD1
J: TRBJ1-5
DNA: TGCAGTGCTCGTGGACAGGGTGGCCAGCCCCAGCATTTT
CDR3: CSARGQGGQPQHF

size: NA
V: TRBV12-3/TRBV12-4
D: NA
J: TRBJ2-7
DNA: TGTGCCAGCAGTTTTGTGGAGTCTTCGGAGCAGTACTTC
CDR3: CASSFVESSEQYF

size: NA
V: TRBV19
D: NA
J: TRBJ1-2
DNA: TGTGCCAGTAGTACAGTTGGTGGCTACACCTTC
CDR3: CASSTVGGYTF

size: NA
V: TRBV2
D: TRBD2
J: TRBJ2-3
DNA: TGTGCCAGCAAGAGGGAGGGTCCCACAGATACGCAGTATTTT
CDR3: CASKREGPTDTQYF

size: NA
V: TRBV7-2
D: NA
J: TRBJ1-1
DNA: TGTGCCAGCAGCTTAATGGCAGGGACCATGAACACTGAAGCTTTCTTT
CDR3: CASSLMAGTMNTEAFF

size: NA
V: TRBV5-4
D: NA
J: TRBJ2-7
DNA: TGTGCCAGCAGCTTGCCAGGGACGGTTACAAACGAGCAGTACTTC
CDR3: CASSLPGTVTNEQYF

size: NA
V: TRBV12-3/TRBV12-4
D: TRBD1
J: TRBJ2-7
DNA: TGTGCCAGCAGGGCGACAGGGGCCCCCGAGCAGTACTTC
CDR3: CASRATGAPEQYF

size: NA
V: TRBV14
D: NA
J: TRBJ2-1
DNA: TGTGCCAGCAGCCAAGAGTCTTGGCGGCACTCCTACAATGAGCAGTTCTTC
CDR3: CASSQESWRHSYNEQFF

size: NA
V: TRBV29-1
D: TRBD1
J: TRBJ2-5
DNA: TGCAGCGTCACAGGGGGAGTGGAGACCCAGTACTTC
CDR3: CSVTGGVETQYF

size: NA
V: TRBV28
D: NA
J: TRBJ2-5
DNA: TGTGCCAGCAGCCCCCAGGGGGGGCAAGAGACCCAGTACTTC
CDR3: CASSPQGGQETQYF

size: NA
V: TRBV5-1
D: NA
J: TRBJ1-2
DNA: TGCGCCAGCAGCTCGGACATCTATGGCTACACCTTC
CDR3: CASSSDIYGYTF

size: NA
V: TRBV27
D: TRBD1
J: TRBJ2-3
DNA: TGTGCCAGCAGACGGGACAGTACATTAATAAGACTCACAGATACGCAGTATTTT
CDR3: CASRRDSTLIRLTDTQYF

size: NA
V: TRBV19
D: NA
J: TRBJ1-4
DNA: TGTGCCAGTAGTCCAACTAATGAAAAACTGTTTTTT
CDR3: CASSPTNEKLFF

size: NA
V: TRBV19
D: NA
J: TRBJ1-5
DNA: TGTGCCAGTAGTATCAAGAAGGACCCGGGTAATCAGCCCCAGCATTTT
CDR3: CASSIKKDPGNQPQHF

size: NA
V: TRBV7-6
D: TRBD2
J: TRBJ2-1
DNA: TGTGCCAGCAGCTCCTTGACTAGCGGGTCTGCGCAGTTCTTC
CDR3: CASSSLTSGSAQFF

size: few
V: TRBV28
D: NA
J: TRBJ1-3
DNA: TGTGCCAGCAGTCTAGTGGCAGTGGGCGGAAACACCATATATTTT
CDR3: CASSLVAVGGNTIYF

size: NA
V: TRBV9
D: TRBD1
J: TRBJ1-1
DNA: TGTGCCAGCAGCTGGTCATCAGGGGGGTCCTCGAACACTGAAGCTTTCTTT
CDR3: CASSWSSGGSSNTEAFF

size: NA
V: TRBV20-1
D: TRBD2
J: TRBJ2-1
DNA: TGCAGTGCTAGTATAGCGGGCGGTGGGCACAATGAGCAGTTCTTC
CDR3: CSASIAGGGHNEQFF

size: NA
V: TRBV7-2
D: NA
J: TRBJ1-1
DNA: TGTGCCAGCAGCTTTGACAGGTCTGTAAACACTGAAGCTTTCTTT
CDR3: CASSFDRSVNTEAFF

size: NA
V: TRBV6-5
D: NA
J: TRBJ1-1
DNA: TGTGCCAGCAGTCGGACAGCGATGGGGAATACTGAAGCTTTCTTT
CDR3: CASSRTAMGNTEAFF

size: NA
V: TRBV6-2/TRBV6-3
D: TRBD1
J: TRBJ2-1
DNA: TGTGCCAGCAGTTACTTCCGACAGGGAAGCCCGTTCTTC
CDR3: CASSYFRQGSPFF

size: NA
V: TRBV15
D: NA
J: TRBJ2-7
DNA: TGTGCCACCAGCAGACCTAGCGTGGGCTACGAGCAGTACTTC
CDR3: CATSRPSVGYEQYF

size: NA
V: TRBV2
D: NA
J: TRBJ2-3
DNA: TGTGCCAGCAGTGGGGGACTCGTAAGCGATACGCAGTATTTT
CDR3: CASSGGLVSDTQYF

size: NA
V: TRBV4-3
D: TRBD1
J: TRBJ1-6
DNA: TGCGCCAGCAGCCAAAAAAAGGACAGGGGTTTTTCACCCCTCCACTTT
CDR3: CASSQKKDRGFSPLHF

size: NA
V: TRBV2
D: TRBD2
J: TRBJ2-2
DNA: TGTGCCAGCATGCGGGAGGCGAACACCGGGGAGCTGTTTTTT
CDR3: CASMREANTGELFF

size: NA
V: TRBV18
D: NA
J: TRBJ2-7
DNA: TGTGCCAGCTCACCGAATCTGGCTGGGAACGAGCAGTACTTC
CDR3: CASSPNLAGNEQYF

size: few
V: TRBV28
D: TRBD1
J: TRBJ1-2
DNA: TGTGCCAGCAGTTTACGGACAGGTCGGGGCTATGGCTACACCTTC
CDR3: CASSLRTGRGYGYTF

size: NA
V: TRBV30
D: NA
J: TRBJ1-1
DNA: TGTGCCTGGAGTGTACTCCGTCGGAACACTGAAGCTTTCTTT
CDR3: CAWSVLRRNTEAFF

size: once
V: TRBV24-1
D: NA
J: TRBJ1-2
DNA: TGTGCCACCAGTGGCGGGACAAATGACGGCTACACCTTC
CDR3: CATSGGTNDGYTF

size: NA
V: TRBV19
D: TRBD2
J: TRBJ2-6
DNA: TGTGCCAGTAGTCTCGGGACTAGCGGGTCTGGGGCCAACGTCCTGACTTTC
CDR3: CASSLGTSGSGANVLTF

size: NA
V: TRBV7-9
D: NA
J: TRBJ2-3
DNA: TGTGCCAGCAGGTCGAGCGGTGTCACAGATACGCAGTATTTT
CDR3: CASRSSGVTDTQYF

size: NA
V: TRBV21-1
D: NA
J: TRBJ2-1
DNA: TGTGCCAGCAGCTCCCCTAGGGCTAGCGGGACAAATCCTACCTACAATGAGCAGTTCTTC
CDR3: CASSSPRASGTNPTYNEQFF

size: NA
V: TRBV6-6
D: NA
J: TRBJ1-3
DNA: TGTGCCAGCAAAACCAGGACCTACTCTGGAAACACCATATATTTT
CDR3: CASKTRTYSGNTIYF

size: NA
V: TRBV6-5
D: NA
J: TRBJ1-1
DNA: TGTGCCAGCAGTAGGCTCAGGGATACTGAAGCTTTCTTT
CDR3: CASSRLRDTEAFF

size: NA
V: TRBV5-4
D: NA
J: TRBJ1-1
DNA: TGTGCCAGCAGAGCAGGGTTCTCTGAAGCTTTCTTT
CDR3: CASRAGFSEAFF

size: NA
V: TRBV7-9
D: NA
J: TRBJ2-3
DNA: TGTGCCAGCAGCTTAGTAGGGAATACGCAGTATTTT
CDR3: CASSLVGNTQYF

size: few
V: TRBV5-1
D: NA
J: TRBJ1-3
DNA: TGCGCCAGCAGCTGGCAGGGAACGGGATCTGGAAACACCATATATTTT
CDR3: CASSWQGTGSGNTIYF

size: once
V: TRBV28
D: TRBD2
J: TRBJ2-7
DNA: TGTGCCAGCAGTTTAGAGCGGGAGGCCTACGAGCAGTACTTC
CDR3: CASSLEREAYEQYF

size: NA
V: TRBV6-5
D: NA
J: TRBJ2-5
DNA: TGTGCCAGCAGTTATCTGGGAGACCAGTACTTC
CDR3: CASSYLGDQYF

size: NA
V: TRBV4-1
D: NA
J: TRBJ2-1
DNA: TGCGCCAGCAGCCAAGGTAGGAGACTTTACAATGAGCAGTTCTTC
CDR3: CASSQGRRLYNEQFF

size: NA
V: TRBV25-1
D: TRBD2
J: TRBJ2-2
DNA: TGTGCCAGCAGTGGGGGGACTAGCGGGAGGACCGGGGAGCTGTTTTTT
CDR3: CASSGGTSGRTGELFF

size: NA
V: TRBV28
D: NA
J: TRBJ2-4
DNA: TGTGCCAGCAGTTATCAGGCAGGGGGGAAAAACATTCAGTACTTC
CDR3: CASSYQAGGKNIQYF

size: NA
V: TRBV5-4
D: TRBD1
J: TRBJ1-2
DNA: TGTGCCAGCAGAATGACAGGGGGCGCCTATGGCTACACCTTC
CDR3: CASRMTGGAYGYTF